Below, 26 T cell receptor beta chains from the same sample are listed, as sequenced in a study of T cells in Graves' hyperthyroidism and ophthalmopathy. RNA transcripts yielded amplified TCR beta CDR3 regions. Using the HTBI primer set, a first-round RT-PCR was run on the TCR CDR3. Using its own MiXCR run on the multiplex PCR reads, TCRdb lists one record per CDR3 protein. The sample comprises a few hundred thousand distinct CDR3 sequences, approximately 14% of which are singletons, and roughly 7.3% rests with the top ten. Sample: blood. The receptor source for this set is a woman under 40 with Graves' hyperthyroidism.

This clonotype was detected a few times. The chain joins TRBV6-9 to TRBJ2-7, with 7 positions matching TRBD2. This CDR3 is built from 15 residues. Germline lookup yields CDR1 MNHGY and CDR2 SVAAGI. The V and J ends lost 3 bases and 2 bases, in that order; junction bases with no gene match: 7. The CDR3 coding sequence is TGTGCCAGCAGTTACAGGCTAGCGGCCCCCTACGAGCAGTACTTC. Residues: CASSYRLAAPYEQYF.

This clonotype was observed a few times. The J gene is TRBJ2-1, the V gene TRBV29-1, with D possibly TRBD2 on 6 matching bases. The CDR3 loop spans 14 amino acids. Germline CDR1 and CDR2: SQVTM and ANQGSEA. DNA of the CDR3: TGCACTTACATCTCGGGACTGGGCGGGAATGAGCAGTTCTTC. This gives the protein CTYISGLGGNEQFF.

There are many counts of this clonotype. V gene TRBV29-1 combines with J gene TRBJ2-1; 12 bases fit TRBD1. V lost 7 bases, J lost 7 bases, and 11 bases stayed unmatched. This CDR3 contains 15 residues. The germline V gene has CDR1 SQVTM and CDR2 ANQGSEA. As DNA, the CDR3 is TGCAGCGCAGCCACCGGGACAGGGGGCTTAAATGAGCAGTTCTTC. The encoded protein is CSAATGTGGLNEQFF.

This clonotype was seen at least ten times. The rearrangement joins TRBV15 to TRBJ2-1; 7 bases are shared with TRBD2. The V gene end was trimmed by 1 base and the J gene end by 3 bases; junction bases not matched to a gene: 0. CDR1 and CDR2 (germline): LNHNV, YYDKDF (reference sequence). The CDR3 extends over 14 amino acids. The CDR3 region is CATSRGGGYNEQFF. The CDR3 DNA reads as TGTGCCACCAGCAGAGGCGGGGGCTACAATGAGCAGTTCTTC.

This clonotype was seen repeatedly, ten times or more. The chain is built from TRBV7-2 and TRBJ2-7, with TRBD1 as a possible D gene (5 bases). Deletions cut 5 bases from V and 0 bases from J, with 11 bases between. The CDR3 length is 14 residues. Per the germline V gene, CDR1 is SGHTA and CDR2 is FQGNSA. The CDR3 protein is CASSPGRASYEQYF. For the CDR3, the DNA is TGTGCCAGCAGCCCAGGCAGGGCCTCCTACGAGCAGTACTTC.

This clonotype was seen many times. The chain couples TRBV10-3 to TRBJ1-2; D is possibly TRBD1 (6 bases). The length of the CDR3 is 14 residues. The ends were cut back, 3 bases at V and 8 bases at J, with 16 bases in the middle. CDR1 ENHRY and CDR2 SYGVKD come from the germline V gene. Here the CDR3 DNA reads TGTGCCATCAGTGACCCCCGGACAGTATCCGGCTACACCTTC. Its protein product is CAISDPRTVSGYTF.

This clonotype was counted a few times. V usage is TRBV19 and J usage is TRBJ2-5; a possible D gene is TRBD1 (6 bases). The V end lost 7 bases, the J end lost 3 bases, and 15 bases lay between the germline ends. Per the germline V gene, CDR1 is LNHDA and CDR2 is SQIVND (reference sequence). The CDR3 is 14 residues long. The DNA of the CDR3 is TGTGCCAGTACTAACAGGGCAGGGGAAGAGACCCAGTACTTC. Translating it yields CASTNRAGEETQYF.

This clonotype was seen repeatedly, ten times or more. V is TRBV2 and J is TRBJ1-4; TRBD1 agrees at 8 bases. The CDR3 extends over 15 amino acids. Unmatched junction bases numbered 7, after V lost 7 bases and J lost 3 bases. CDR1 and CDR2 (germline): SNHLY, FYNNEI. CDR3 in amino acids: CASNPMGQANEKLFF. The CDR3 region has the DNA TGTGCCAGCAATCCTATGGGACAGGCTAATGAAAAACTGTTTTTT.

This clonotype has a count of ten or more. The chain is built from TRBV20-1 and TRBJ2-1; 10 bases agree with TRBD1. Trimming removed 3 bases from V and 8 bases from J; junction bases left unmatched: 7. Germline V gene sequence: CDR1 DFQATT, CDR2 SNEGSKA (reference sequence). CDR3 length: 14 amino acids. The CDR3 nucleotides are TGCAGTGCTAGTTCGGGACAGGGGCCGTATGAGCAGTTCTTC. It translates to CSASSGQGPYEQFF.

This clonotype was found a few times. The chain uses TRBV29-1 and TRBJ2-1; D uncertain. V was trimmed by 7 bases and J by 7 bases, leaving 17 bases between them. This CDR3 has 13 residues. Germline CDR1 SQVTM, CDR2 ANQGSEA. The CDR3 sequence is CSAGFTWGNEQFF. Here the CDR3 DNA reads TGCAGCGCTGGGTTCACCTGGGGAAATGAGCAGTTCTTC.

This clonotype was seen many times. The chain employs TRBV28 and TRBJ2-2; D gene ambiguous. The CDR3 loop spans 17 amino acids. Trimming left V 4 bases short and J 1 base short, with 16 bases between. Germline-derived CDR1 and CDR2 are MDHEN and SYDVKM. CDR3 nucleotide sequence: TGTGCCAGCAGTTGGTCTCCTAGTATTGGGAACACCGGGGAGCTGTTTTTT. Translated: CASSWSPSIGNTGELFF.

This clonotype was detected ten times or more. CDR3 nucleotides: TGTGCCACCAGTGAACACGGGGACAGGGCAGATACGCAGTATTTT. It encodes CATSEHGDRADTQYF. V and J are TRBV24-1 and TRBJ2-3; 9 nucleotides align to TRBD1. The CDR3 extends over 15 amino acids. Germline CDR1 is KGHDR and CDR2 is SFDVKD. The J segment lost 4 bases and the V segment lost 4 bases, leaving 5 bases of the junction unmatched.

This clonotype occurred many times. The rearrangement links TRBV5-1 to TRBJ2-7; D possibly uses TRBD1 or TRBD2 (5 bases each). This CDR3 comprises 15 residues. Germline lookup yields CDR1 SGHRS and CDR2 YFSETQ. V lost 4 bases, J lost 3 bases, and 17 bases lay in between. CDR3 loop: CASSATGTIDYEQYF. The DNA for the CDR3 is TGCGCCAGCAGCGCGACCGGGACGATCGACTACGAGCAGTACTTC.

In its sample, this clonotype was seen a few times. The genes are TRBV12-3 or TRBV12-4 and TRBJ2-5; the D gene is possibly TRBD2 (6 bases). The CDR3 is made up of 13 amino acids. Trimming cost V 3 bases and J 5 bases, with 10 bases left between them. CDR3 DNA: TGTGCCAGCAGTTTCAAAGGGAGGGAGACCCAGTACTTC. It translates to CASSFKGRETQYF.

The gene calls are TRBV12-3 or TRBV12-4 and TRBJ1-1; 8 nucleotides agree with TRBD1. The J segment lost 4 bases and the V segment lost 5 bases, leaving 12 bases of the junction unmatched. This CDR3 is built from 16 residues. The CDR3 DNA reads as TGTGCCAGCAGTAAACCGGGACAGGCCTTGGGCACTGAAGCTTTCTTT. Residues: CASSKPGQALGTEAFF.

About this clonotype itself: With a much larger clone just one base away, this may be a read error. As DNA, the CDR3 is TGTGCCAGCAAACCCGGGACTCAAACCTACGAGCAGTTCTTC. This gives the protein CASKPGTQTYEQFF. The chain recombines TRBV27 with TRBJ2-7; TRBD2 might be the D (6 bases). The J call may be faulty, since TRBJ2-1 better matches the DNA end. Germline V gene data show CDR1 as MNHEY and CDR2 as SMNVEV (reference sequence). CDR3 length: 14 residues.

This clonotype showed up just a few times. The chain links TRBV12-3 or TRBV12-4 to TRBJ2-7; 9 positions agree with TRBD2. The CDR3 is 14 residues long. V gave up 6 bases and J gave up 0 bases; unmatched junction bases: 3. CDR3 amino acids: CASRLAGISYEQYF. CDR3 DNA: TGTGCCAGCAGGCTAGCGGGGATCTCCTACGAGCAGTACTTC.

This clonotype has at least ten counts. As DNA, the CDR3 is TGTGCCAGCAGTAAGCGAGCAGGACCGGGACTAGAGGAAAACATTCAGTACTTC. Translation gives CASSKRAGPGLEENIQYF. V gene TRBV12-3 or TRBV12-4 combines with J gene TRBJ2-4; 8 positions match TRBD2. V dropped 5 bases and J dropped 5; count of bases not matched to a gene: 17. The CDR3 consists of 18 residues.

Many counts were recorded for this clonotype. This chain joins TRBV9 and TRBJ2-2; tentative D call: TRBD2 (6 bases). V dropped 0 bases and J dropped 4 bases, with 13 bases sitting between them. Germline values: CDR1 SGDLS, CDR2 YYNGEE. The CDR3 runs 16 residues. DNA for the CDR3: TGTGCCAGCAGCGTAGTCGGGGGAGTGGGCACCGGGGAGCTGTTTTTT. Protein product: CASSVVGGVGTGELFF.

This clonotype was seen repeatedly, ten times or more. The chain is built from TRBV30 and TRBJ2-5; 7 bases are shared with TRBD2. The trim removed 5 bases at V and 3 bases at J, leaving 9 bases unmatched. Germline CDR1 reads GTSNPN; CDR2 reads SVGIG (reference sequence). This CDR3 contains 14 residues. The CDR3 sequence is CAWGTGGYEETQYF. DNA of the CDR3: TGTGCCTGGGGGACGGGAGGATATGAAGAGACCCAGTACTTC.

The CDR3 protein is CASSLSGSRPQHF. The CDR3, as DNA: TGTGCCAGCAGTTTATCAGGTTCGCGGCCCCAGCATTTT. The chain is built from TRBV27 and TRBJ1-5; D unclear. The CDR3 runs to 13 residues. CDR1 is MNHEY, CDR2 SMNVEV, per germline (reference sequence). V shed 0 bases and J shed 9 bases, with 9 bases lying between them.

The gene calls are TRBV11-3 and TRBJ2-5; weak D call: TRBD1 (5 bases). V was clipped by 5 bases and J by 4 bases, with 17 bases between them. The CDR3 length is 15 residues. From germline, CDR1 is SGHNT and CDR2 YENEEA. CDR3 DNA sequence: TGTGCCAGCAGCCTAGGACACACCAGAGGAGAGACCCAGTACTTC. Amino acid sequence: CASSLGHTRGETQYF.

The rearrangement links TRBV6-1 to TRBJ2-7; 11 positions match TRBD2. With V trimmed by 4 bases and J by 0 bases, 5 bases remained unmatched. CDR1 is MNHNS, CDR2 SASEGT, per germline. There are 16 residues in the CDR3. This CDR3 reads CASSASGLAASYEQYF. CDR3 DNA: TGTGCCAGCAGTGCCTCGGGACTAGCGGCCTCCTACGAGCAGTACTTC.

In its sample, this clonotype was seen a few times. The genes are TRBV7-9 and TRBJ2-7; 8 positions match TRBD1. There are 13 residues in the CDR3. V lost 6 bases to trimming and J lost 2 bases; unmatched junction nucleotides: 3. CDR1 SEHNR and CDR2 FQNEAQ come from the germline V gene (reference sequence). CDR3: CASRRTGTYEQYF. As DNA, the CDR3 is TGTGCCAGCAGACGGACAGGGACCTACGAGCAGTACTTC.

This clonotype was recorded a few times. The chain links TRBV18 to TRBJ2-3, with TRBD2 identical over 12 bases. Looked up from germline, CDR1 is KGHSH and CDR2 is LQKENI. CDR3 length equals 19 residues. V lost 3 bases, J lost 2 bases, and 12 bases stayed unmatched. CDR3 region: CASSPRLAGAGTNTDTQYF. Written as DNA, the CDR3 is TGTGCCAGCTCACCTCGACTAGCGGGAGCCGGTACTAACACAGATACGCAGTATTTT.

This clonotype was observed many times. The chain uses TRBV7-2 and TRBJ1-1, with D uncertain. V was pared by 5 bases and J by 4 bases, with 11 bases between. Germline V CDR1 and CDR2: SGHTA, FQGNSA. The CDR3 has 13 residues. Written as DNA, the CDR3 is TGTGCCAGCAGCCCTAAGGGTGGCACTGAAGCTTTCTTT. Translating gives CASSPKGGTEAFF.